This passage covers 17 T cell receptor beta chains from one sample sequenced in a study of T-cell reconstitution after alpha-beta-depleted transplantation in children. Library preparation (for TCRbeta) was performed with unique molecular identifiers. TCRdb redid the calling of the PCR reads with MiXCR, one entry per CDR3 protein. This repertoire shows 250,000 to 400,000 distinct CDR3 sequences, roughly 25% found once; its top ten account for approximately 11%. Sequencing used PBMCs, mostly from graft donor cells, obtained 180 days after TCRalphabeta/CD19-depleted stem cell transplant. The receptors shown here come from a male patient younger than 18 who had a stem cell transplant for acute lymphoblastic leukemia, so the T cells may come from the graft donor.

The CDR3 reads CASSLASGITWRISTDTQYF. The CDR3 coding sequence is TGTGCCAGCAGCTTAGCTAGCGGGATAACTTGGCGAATTAGCACAGATACGCAGTATTTT. This chain joins TRBV11-1 and TRBJ2-3; 8 bases align to TRBD2. Germline lookup yields CDR1 SGHAT and CDR2 FQDESV (reference sequence). V lost 0 bases to trimming and J lost 0 bases; unmatched junction nucleotides: 14. The CDR3 loop spans 20 amino acids.

The V call is TRBV7-6, the J call TRBJ2-5, with 9 bases that match TRBD2. V dropped 2 bases and J dropped 5; count of bases not matched to a gene: 12. Germline lookup yields CDR1 SGHVS and CDR2 FNYEAQ. CDR3 length: 17 amino acids. In nucleotides, the CDR3 is TGTGCCAGCAGCTTAATGCCCCCACTAGCGGGTGGGGAGACCCAGTACTTC. Translating it yields CASSLMPPLAGGETQYF.

The rearrangement uses TRBV29-1 and TRBJ1-2; tentative D call: TRBD1 (6 bases). There are 14 residues in the CDR3. Trimming pared 2 bases from V and 5 bases from J, leaving 15 bases between. Germline V gene data show CDR1 as SQVTM and CDR2 as ANQGSEA. CDR3 sequence (DNA): TGCAGCGTTGAAATAGTATACAGGGCGTATGGCTACACCTTC. Translated, it gives CSVEIVYRAYGYTF.

The chain is built from TRBV15 and TRBJ1-6; tentative D call: TRBD1 (5 bases). Germline CDR1 and CDR2: LNHNV and YYDKDF (reference sequence). The V gene lost 0 bases and the J gene lost 14 bases, with 14 bases spanning the gap. The CDR3 consists of 14 residues. The CDR3 spells CATSREGGRRALHF. CDR3 in DNA: TGTGCCACCAGCAGAGAGGGGGGAAGAAGGGCCCTCCACTTT.

The chain has TRBV7-9 and TRBJ2-1, with 10 bases identical to TRBD2. With V trimmed by 5 bases and J by 5 bases, 3 bases remained unmatched. Germline CDR1 SEHNR, CDR2 FQNEAQ (reference sequence). There are 14 residues in the CDR3. In nucleotides, the CDR3 is TGTGCCAGCAGCAGGACTAGCGGAAACAATGAGCAGTTCTTC. Its protein is CASSRTSGNNEQFF.

This clonotype was picked up a small number of times. The rearrangement uses TRBV7-9 and TRBJ1-5, with D perhaps matching TRBD1 (6 bases). The length of the CDR3 is 14 residues. Per the germline V gene, CDR1 is SEHNR and CDR2 is FQNEAQ (reference sequence). The V gene lost 8 bases and the J gene lost 9 bases, with 20 bases spanning the gap. The CDR3 nucleotides are TGTGCCAGCGGGGAGGTGGATAGCAGGGGGCCCCAGCATTTT. Amino acid sequence: CASGEVDSRGPQHF.

This rearrangement joins TRBV5-1 to TRBJ2-1, with D perhaps assigned TRBD1 or TRBD2 (5 bases each). Trimming removed 0 bases from V and 8 bases from J, with 15 bases in between. The CDR3 is 15 residues long. CDR1 is SGHRS and CDR2 is YFSETQ in the germline V gene. The CDR3 spells CASSLVVEGLDEQFF. The CDR3, as DNA: TGCGCCAGCAGCTTGGTAGTAGAGGGGCTCGATGAGCAGTTCTTC.

V usage is TRBV3-1 and J usage is TRBJ2-7; tentatively, D is TRBD1 or TRBD2 (5 bases each). Germline lookup yields CDR1 LGHDT and CDR2 YNNKEL (reference sequence). This CDR3 region has 13 residues. V lost 1 base to trimming and J lost 6 bases, with 10 bases between them. CDR3 sequence reads: CASSQVGETEQYF. The CDR3 nucleotides read TGTGCCAGCAGCCAAGTGGGGGAAACCGAGCAGTACTTC.

There are a few counts of this clonotype. This rearrangement joins TRBV7-3 to TRBJ2-2; D gene unclear. V was clipped by 2 bases and J by 5 bases, with 9 bases between them. Germline V lookup: CDR1 SGHTA, CDR2 FQGTGA. The length of the CDR3 is 14 residues. The CDR3 DNA reads TGTGCCAGCAGCTTAGGCCCACGGACCGGGGAGCTGTTTTTT. It yields the protein CASSLGPRTGELFF.

This clonotype was observed once. CDR3 DNA: TGCAGTGCGGCTTCTAGCGGGGGCTCCTACGAGCAGTACTTC. Amino acid sequence: CSAASSGGSYEQYF. The chain has TRBV20-1 and TRBJ2-7; 10 bases align to TRBD2. The CDR3 runs to 14 residues. The germline CDR1 and CDR2 sequences are DFQATT and SNEGSKA (reference sequence). The ends lost 6 bases at V and 0 bases at J; junction bases unmatched: 5.

This clonotype was found a few times. The chain joins TRBV5-1 to TRBJ2-5, with D possibly called TRBD1 or TRBD2 (5 bases each). The V end lost 4 bases, the J end lost 0 bases, and 7 bases lay between the germline ends. The CDR3 consists of 13 residues. The germline V gene has CDR1 SGHRS and CDR2 YFSETQ. The CDR3 region has the DNA TGCGCCAGCAGCGAGGGGTACCAAGAGACCCAGTACTTC. Translation gives CASSEGYQETQYF.

CDR3 sequence reads: CASSLGLGLAYEQYF. The CDR3 bases are TGCGCCAGCAGCTTGGGCCTGGGACTGGCCTACGAGCAGTACTTC. This rearrangement joins TRBV5-1 to TRBJ2-7, with TRBD2 as a possible D gene (6 bases). The V gene's germline CDR1 is SGHRS and CDR2 YFSETQ. Trimming cost V 0 bases and J 2 bases, with 12 bases left between them. This CDR3 contains 15 residues.

V and J are TRBV2 and TRBJ2-3; 15 bases line up with TRBD2. With 7 bases clipped from V and 2 bases from J, the junction kept 7 bases outside the gene matches. This CDR3 has 17 amino acids. The germline V gene has CDR1 SNHLY and CDR2 FYNNEI. Here the CDR3 reads CASTRTSGRAPTDTQYF. The CDR3 DNA reads TGTGCCAGCACCAGGACTAGCGGGAGGGCCCCCACAGATACGCAGTATTTT.

This chain links TRBV5-1 with TRBJ1-1; D not certain. The germline gives CDR1 SGHRS, CDR2 YFSETQ. The CDR3 totals 15 residues. V was trimmed by 1 base and J by 0 bases, leaving 10 bases between them. CDR3 protein: CASSLSQFLNTEAFF. In DNA form, the CDR3 reads TGCGCCAGCAGCTTGTCCCAGTTTCTGAACACTGAAGCTTTCTTT.

In this sample, this clonotype turned up a few times. This chain connects TRBV5-1 to TRBJ1-1; D call uncertain. The V gene lost 1 base and the J gene lost 0 bases, with 10 bases spanning the gap. The CDR3 sequence is 15 residues long. Germline V CDR1 and CDR2: SGHRS, YFSETQ. The CDR3 DNA reads as TGCGCCAGCAGCTTGACAGTATTTATGAACACTGAAGCTTTCTTT. This encodes CASSLTVFMNTEAFF.

The table lists this clonotype with a few counts. The chain combines TRBV5-1 with TRBJ2-1; weak D call: TRBD2 (5 bases). The CDR3 is 16 amino acids. The ends were cut back, 4 bases at V and 7 bases at J, with 21 bases in the middle. Germline V lookup: CDR1 SGHRS, CDR2 YFSETQ. CDR3 in DNA: TGCGCCAGCAGCCCGGGCGGCGGGTCTCGAGGGAATGAGCAGTTCTTC. Amino acid sequence: CASSPGGGSRGNEQFF.

In this sample, this clonotype turned up many times. This sequence joins TRBV12-3 or TRBV12-4 and TRBJ2-2; D remains unclear. This CDR3 spans 12 amino acids. The V end lost 6 bases, the J end lost 7 bases, and 9 bases lay between the germline ends. The chain's CDR3 is CASSLEVGELFF. Here the CDR3 DNA reads TGTGCCAGCAGCCTCGAGGTCGGGGAGCTGTTTTTT.